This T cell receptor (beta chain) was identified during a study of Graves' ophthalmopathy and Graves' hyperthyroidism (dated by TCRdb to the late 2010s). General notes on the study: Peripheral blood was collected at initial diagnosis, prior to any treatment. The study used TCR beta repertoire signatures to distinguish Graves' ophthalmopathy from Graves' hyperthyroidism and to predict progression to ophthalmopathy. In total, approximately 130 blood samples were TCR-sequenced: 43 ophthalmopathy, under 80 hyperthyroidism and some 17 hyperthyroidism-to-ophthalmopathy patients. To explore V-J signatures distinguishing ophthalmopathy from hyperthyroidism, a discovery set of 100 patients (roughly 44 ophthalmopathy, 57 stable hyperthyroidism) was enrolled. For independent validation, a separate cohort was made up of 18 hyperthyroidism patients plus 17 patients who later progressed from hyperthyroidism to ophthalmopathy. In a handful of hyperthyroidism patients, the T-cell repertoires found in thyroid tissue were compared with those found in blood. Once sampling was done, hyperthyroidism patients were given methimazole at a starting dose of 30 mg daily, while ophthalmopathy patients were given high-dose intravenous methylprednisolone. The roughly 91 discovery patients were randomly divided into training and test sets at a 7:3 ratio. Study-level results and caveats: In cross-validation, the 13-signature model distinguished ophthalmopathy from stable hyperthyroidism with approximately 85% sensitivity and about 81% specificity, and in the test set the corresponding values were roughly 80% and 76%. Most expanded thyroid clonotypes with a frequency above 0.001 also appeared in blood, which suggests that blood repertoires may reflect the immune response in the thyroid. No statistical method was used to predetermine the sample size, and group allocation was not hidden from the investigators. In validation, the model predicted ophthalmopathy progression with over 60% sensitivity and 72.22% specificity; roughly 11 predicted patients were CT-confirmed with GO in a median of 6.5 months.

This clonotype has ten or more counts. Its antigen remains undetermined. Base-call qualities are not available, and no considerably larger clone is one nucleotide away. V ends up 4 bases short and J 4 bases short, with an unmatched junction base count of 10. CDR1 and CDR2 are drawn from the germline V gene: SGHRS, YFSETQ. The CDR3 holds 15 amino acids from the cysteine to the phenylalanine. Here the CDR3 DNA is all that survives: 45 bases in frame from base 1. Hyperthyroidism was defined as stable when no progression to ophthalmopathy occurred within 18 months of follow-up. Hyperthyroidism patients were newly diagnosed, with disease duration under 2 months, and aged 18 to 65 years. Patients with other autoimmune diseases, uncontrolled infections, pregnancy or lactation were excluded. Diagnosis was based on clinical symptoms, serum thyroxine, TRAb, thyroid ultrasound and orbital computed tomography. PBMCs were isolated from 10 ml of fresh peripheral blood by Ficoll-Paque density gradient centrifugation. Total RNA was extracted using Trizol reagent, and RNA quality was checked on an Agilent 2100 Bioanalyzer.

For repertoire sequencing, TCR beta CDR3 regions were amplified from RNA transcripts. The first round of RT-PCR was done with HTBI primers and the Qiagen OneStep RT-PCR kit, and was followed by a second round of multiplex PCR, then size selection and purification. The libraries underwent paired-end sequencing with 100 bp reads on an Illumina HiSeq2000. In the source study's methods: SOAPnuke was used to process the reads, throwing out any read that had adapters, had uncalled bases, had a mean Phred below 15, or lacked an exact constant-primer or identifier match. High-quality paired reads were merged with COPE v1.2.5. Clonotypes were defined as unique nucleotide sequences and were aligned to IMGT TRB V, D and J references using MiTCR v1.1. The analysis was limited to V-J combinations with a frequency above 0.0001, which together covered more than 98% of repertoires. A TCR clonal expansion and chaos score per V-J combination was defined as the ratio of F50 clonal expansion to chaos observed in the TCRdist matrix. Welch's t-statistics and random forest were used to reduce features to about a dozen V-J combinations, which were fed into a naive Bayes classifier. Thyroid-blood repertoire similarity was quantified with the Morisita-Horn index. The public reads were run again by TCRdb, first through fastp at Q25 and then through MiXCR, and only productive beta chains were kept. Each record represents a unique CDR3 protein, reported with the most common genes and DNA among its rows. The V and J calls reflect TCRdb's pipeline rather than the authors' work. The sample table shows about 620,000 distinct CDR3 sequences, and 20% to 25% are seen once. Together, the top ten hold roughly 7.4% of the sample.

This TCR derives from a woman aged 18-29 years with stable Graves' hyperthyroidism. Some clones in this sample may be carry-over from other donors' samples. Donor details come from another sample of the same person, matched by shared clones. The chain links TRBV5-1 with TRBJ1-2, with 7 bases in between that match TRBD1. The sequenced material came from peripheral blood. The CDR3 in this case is CASSPQGGSSYGYTF. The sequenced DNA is TGCGCCAGCAGCCCTCAAGGGGGCAGTTCCTATGGCTACACCTTC.